This T cell receptor beta chain appears in the sequencing data of a study of metastatic and nonmetastatic thyroid tumors. Study details: Both malignant and benign thyroid patients supplied peripheral blood and tumor or nodule tissue samples, across which the repertoires of these patients were then compared.

Whole-study results and caveats: As reported, TCR beta diversity in blood and tumor was significantly higher in malignant thyroid tumors than in benign nodules.

Per the authors' pipeline: Across clinicopathological groups, CDR3 differences served as the basis for building a distant-metastasis classifier for papillary thyroid cancer. TCRdb used MiXCR to call clones anew from the PCR reads. These V and J calls are TCRdb output, not the study's own analysis. The table has some 30,000 clones, around a third seen once. Points on this clone: Its antigen is still unknown.

Thyroid surgery was performed in patients who had received no treatment beforehand. The V gene's germline CDR1 is MRHNA and CDR2 SNTAGT. The CDR3 covers 17 residues. The V segment lost 5 bases and the J segment 2 bases; nucleotides outside the gene matches: 13. J is TRBJ2-3 and V is TRBV6-4; TRBD1 agrees at 7 bases. The receptor was isolated from a female donor with papillary thyroid cancer or a benign thyroid nodule (not recorded which). Some clones in this sample may be carry-over from other donors' samples. Sequencing was done on a sample of tumor tissue. In DNA form, the CDR3 reads TGTGCCAGCAGTTACGACAGGGAGTTAGGGAACACAGATACGCAGTATTTT. Amino acids: CASSYDRELGNTDTQYF.